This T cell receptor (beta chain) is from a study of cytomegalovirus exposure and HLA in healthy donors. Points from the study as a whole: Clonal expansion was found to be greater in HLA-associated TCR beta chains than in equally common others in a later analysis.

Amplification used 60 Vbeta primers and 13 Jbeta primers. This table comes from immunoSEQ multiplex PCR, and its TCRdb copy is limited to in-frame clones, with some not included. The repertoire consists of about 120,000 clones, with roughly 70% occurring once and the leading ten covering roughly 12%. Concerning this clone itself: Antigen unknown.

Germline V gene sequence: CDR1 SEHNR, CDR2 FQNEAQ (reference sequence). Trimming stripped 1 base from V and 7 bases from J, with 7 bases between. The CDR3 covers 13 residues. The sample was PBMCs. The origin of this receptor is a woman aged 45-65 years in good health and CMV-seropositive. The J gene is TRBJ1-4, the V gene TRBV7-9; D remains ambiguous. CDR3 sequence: CASSLDSREKLFF. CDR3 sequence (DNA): TGTGCCAGCAGCTTAGACAGCCGTGAAAAACTGTTTTTT.